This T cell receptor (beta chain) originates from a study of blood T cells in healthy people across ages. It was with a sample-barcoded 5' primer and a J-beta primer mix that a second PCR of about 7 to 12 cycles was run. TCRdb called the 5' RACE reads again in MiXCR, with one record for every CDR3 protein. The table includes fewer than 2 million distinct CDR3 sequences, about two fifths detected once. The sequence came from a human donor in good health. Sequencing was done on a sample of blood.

CDR3 sequence reads: CASSPSEVSPLHF. DNA for the CDR3: TGTGCCAGCAGTCCCAGTGAGGTTTCACCCCTCCACTTT. The chain recombines TRBV2 with TRBJ1-6; D not certain. The CDR3 length is 13 residues. Germline CDR1 is SNHLY and CDR2 is FYNNEI. V shed 5 bases and J shed 9 bases, with 11 bases lying between them.